This T cell receptor (beta chain) emerged from a study of blood T cell repertoires in COVID-19. The overall study: COVID-19 samples collected from the United States, Italy and Spain covered acute and convalescent phases.

Authors' data handling: Estimated nucleated cell counts came from reference gene primer amplification. TCRdb's copy holds only in-frame clones and misses some; the assay was immunoSEQ multiplex PCR. From that table come the V and J calls and clone size; the DNA was used to work out D and trimming. The table has hundreds of thousands of clones, 88% seen once. The germline V and J ends were trimmed by 1 base and 0 bases, with 9 bases remaining between them. The germline CDR1 and CDR2 sequences are LGHNA and YSLEER. The CDR3 length is 16 residues. This receptor was obtained from a woman aged 45-60 years who had recovered from COVID-19. Sequencing used PBMCs or T cells enriched from blood (not recorded which). The chain carries TRBV4-3 and TRBJ1-4; a possible D gene is TRBD1 (6 bases). This chain's CDR3 is CASSQGTGSTNEKLFF. In DNA, the CDR3 is TGCGCCAGCAGCCAAGGAACAGGGTCAACTAATGAAAAACTGTTTTTT.